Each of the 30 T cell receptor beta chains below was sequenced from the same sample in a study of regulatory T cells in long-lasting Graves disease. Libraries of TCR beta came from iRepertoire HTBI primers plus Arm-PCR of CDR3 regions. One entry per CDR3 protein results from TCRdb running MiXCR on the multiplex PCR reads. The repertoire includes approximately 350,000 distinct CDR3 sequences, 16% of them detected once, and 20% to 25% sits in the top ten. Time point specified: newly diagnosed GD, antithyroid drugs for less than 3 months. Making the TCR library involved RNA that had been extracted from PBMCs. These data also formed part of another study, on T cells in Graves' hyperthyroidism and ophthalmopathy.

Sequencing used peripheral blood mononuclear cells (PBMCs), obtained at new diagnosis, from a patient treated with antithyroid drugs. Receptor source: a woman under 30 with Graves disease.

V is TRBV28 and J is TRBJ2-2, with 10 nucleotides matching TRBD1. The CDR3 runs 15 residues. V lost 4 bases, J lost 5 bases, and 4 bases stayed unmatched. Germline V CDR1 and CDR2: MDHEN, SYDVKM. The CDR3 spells CASSSGQGMTGELFF. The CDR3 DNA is TGTGCCAGCAGTTCGGGACAGGGGATGACCGGGGAGCTGTTTTTT.

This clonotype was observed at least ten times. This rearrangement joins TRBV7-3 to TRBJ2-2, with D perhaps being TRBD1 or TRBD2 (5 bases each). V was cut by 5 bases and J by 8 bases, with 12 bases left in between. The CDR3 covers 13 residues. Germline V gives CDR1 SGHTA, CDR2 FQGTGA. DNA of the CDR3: TGTGCCAGCAGCAAATCCGGGGCGGGGGAGCTGTTTTTT. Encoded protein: CASSKSGAGELFF.

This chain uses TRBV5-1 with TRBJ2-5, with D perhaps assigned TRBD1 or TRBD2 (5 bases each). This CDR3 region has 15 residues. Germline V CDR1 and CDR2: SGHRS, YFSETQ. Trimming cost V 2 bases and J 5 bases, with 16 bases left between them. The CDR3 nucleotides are TGCGCCAGCAGCTTAGGGACGGCATTAAAGGAGACCCAGTACTTC. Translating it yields CASSLGTALKETQYF. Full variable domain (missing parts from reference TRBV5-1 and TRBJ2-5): KAGVTQTPRYLIKTRGQQVTLSCSPISGHRSVSWYQQTPGQGLQFLFEYFSETQRNKGNFPGRFSGRQFSNSRSEMNVSTLELGDSALYLCASSLGTALKETQYFGPGTRLLVL.

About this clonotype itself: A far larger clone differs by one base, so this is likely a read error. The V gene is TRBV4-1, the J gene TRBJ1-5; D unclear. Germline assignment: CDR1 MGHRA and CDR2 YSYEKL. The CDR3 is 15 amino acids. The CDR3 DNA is TGCGCCAGCAGCCAAGAGGGCAATAGCAATCAGCCCCGGCATTTT. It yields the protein CASSQEGNSNQPRHF.

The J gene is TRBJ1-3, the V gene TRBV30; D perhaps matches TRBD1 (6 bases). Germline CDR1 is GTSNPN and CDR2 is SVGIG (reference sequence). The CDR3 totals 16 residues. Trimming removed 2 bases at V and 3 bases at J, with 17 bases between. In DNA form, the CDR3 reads TGTGCCTGGAGTCACAAGCAGGGGACCGGTGGAAACACCATATATTTT. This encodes CAWSHKQGTGGNTIYF.

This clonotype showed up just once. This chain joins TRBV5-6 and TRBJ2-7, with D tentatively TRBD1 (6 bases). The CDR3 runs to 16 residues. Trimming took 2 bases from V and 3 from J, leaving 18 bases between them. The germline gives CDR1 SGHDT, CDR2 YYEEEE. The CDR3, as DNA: TGTGCCAGCAGCTTAAGGGGGACGGGCGGAAACTACGAGCAGTACTTC. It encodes CASSLRGTGGNYEQYF.

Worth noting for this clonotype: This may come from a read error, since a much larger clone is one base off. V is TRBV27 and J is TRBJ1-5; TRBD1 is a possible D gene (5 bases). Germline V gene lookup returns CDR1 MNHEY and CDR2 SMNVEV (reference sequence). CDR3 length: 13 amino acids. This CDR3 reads CATSKGLGQPHHF. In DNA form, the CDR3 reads TGTGCCACCAGTAAGGGGCTGGGTCAGCCCCACCATTTT.

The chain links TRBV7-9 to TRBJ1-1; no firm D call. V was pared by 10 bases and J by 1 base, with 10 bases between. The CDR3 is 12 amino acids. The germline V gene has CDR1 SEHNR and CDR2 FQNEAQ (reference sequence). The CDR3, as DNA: TGTGCCACCGGGCCAGGGAACACTGAAGCTTTCTTT. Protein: CATGPGNTEAFF.

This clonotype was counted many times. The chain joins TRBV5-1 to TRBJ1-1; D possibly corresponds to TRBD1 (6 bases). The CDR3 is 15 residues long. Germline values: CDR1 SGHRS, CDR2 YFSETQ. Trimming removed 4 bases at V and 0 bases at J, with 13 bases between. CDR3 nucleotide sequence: TGCGCCAGCAGCCAGACAGGTGGAATGAACACTGAAGCTTTCTTT. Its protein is CASSQTGGMNTEAFF.

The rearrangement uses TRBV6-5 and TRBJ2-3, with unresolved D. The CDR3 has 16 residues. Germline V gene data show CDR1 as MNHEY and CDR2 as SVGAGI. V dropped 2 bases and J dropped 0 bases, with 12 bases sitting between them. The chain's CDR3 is CASSYLRATSTDTQYF. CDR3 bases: TGTGCCAGCAGTTACCTCCGGGCTACTAGCACAGATACGCAGTATTTT.

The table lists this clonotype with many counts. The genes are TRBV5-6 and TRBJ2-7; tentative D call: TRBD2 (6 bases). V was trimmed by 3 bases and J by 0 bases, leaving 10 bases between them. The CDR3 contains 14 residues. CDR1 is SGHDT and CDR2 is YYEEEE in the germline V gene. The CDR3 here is CASSSGGFSYEQYF. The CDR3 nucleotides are TGTGCCAGCAGCTCAGGAGGGTTCTCCTACGAGCAGTACTTC.

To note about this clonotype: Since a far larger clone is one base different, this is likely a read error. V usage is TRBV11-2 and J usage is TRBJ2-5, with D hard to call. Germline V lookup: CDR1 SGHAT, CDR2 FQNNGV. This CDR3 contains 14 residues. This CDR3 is CASSLGTFQETRYF. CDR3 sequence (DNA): TGTGCCAGCAGCTTGGGTACATTCCAAGAGACCCGGTACTTC.

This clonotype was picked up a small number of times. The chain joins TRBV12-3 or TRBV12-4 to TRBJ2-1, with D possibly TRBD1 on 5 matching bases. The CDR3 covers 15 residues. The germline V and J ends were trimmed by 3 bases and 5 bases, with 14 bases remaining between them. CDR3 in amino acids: CASSLSRVRNNEQFF. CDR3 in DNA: TGTGCCAGCAGTTTGAGCAGGGTAAGGAACAATGAGCAGTTCTTC.

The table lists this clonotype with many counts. This CDR3 reads CASSLGLAVTDTQYF. DNA of the CDR3: TGTGCCAGCAGCTTAGGGCTAGCGGTCACAGATACGCAGTATTTT. The V and J genes are TRBV7-3 and TRBJ2-3; TRBD2 aligns across 7 bases. The trim removed 2 bases at V and 2 bases at J, leaving 4 bases unmatched. CDR3 size: 15 residues. Germline lookup yields CDR1 SGHTA and CDR2 FQGTGA.

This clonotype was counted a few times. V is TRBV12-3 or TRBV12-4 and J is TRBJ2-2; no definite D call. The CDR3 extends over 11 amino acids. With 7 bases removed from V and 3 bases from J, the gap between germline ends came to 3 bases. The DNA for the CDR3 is TGTGCCAGCACCTACACCGGGGAGCTGTTTTTT. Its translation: CASTYTGELFF.

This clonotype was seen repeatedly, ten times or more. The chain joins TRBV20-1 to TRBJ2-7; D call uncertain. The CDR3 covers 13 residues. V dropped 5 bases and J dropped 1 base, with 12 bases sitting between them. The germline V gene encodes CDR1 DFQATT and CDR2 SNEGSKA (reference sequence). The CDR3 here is CSAERPGSYEQYF. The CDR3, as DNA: TGCAGTGCTGAAAGACCAGGATCCTACGAGCAGTACTTC.

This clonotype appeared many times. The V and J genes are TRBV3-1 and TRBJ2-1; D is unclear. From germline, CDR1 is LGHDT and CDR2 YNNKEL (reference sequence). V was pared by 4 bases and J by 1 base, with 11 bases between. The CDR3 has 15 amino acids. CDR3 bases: TGTGCCAGCAGCCTTGAGCACCGGTCCTACAATGAGCAGTTCTTC. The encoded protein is CASSLEHRSYNEQFF.

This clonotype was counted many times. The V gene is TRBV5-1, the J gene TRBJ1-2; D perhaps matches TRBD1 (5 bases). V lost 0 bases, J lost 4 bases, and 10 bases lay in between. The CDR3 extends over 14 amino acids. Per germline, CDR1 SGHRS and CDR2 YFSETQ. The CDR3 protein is CASSLARGTYGYTF. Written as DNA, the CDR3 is TGCGCCAGCAGCTTGGCCCGGGGGACCTATGGCTACACCTTC.

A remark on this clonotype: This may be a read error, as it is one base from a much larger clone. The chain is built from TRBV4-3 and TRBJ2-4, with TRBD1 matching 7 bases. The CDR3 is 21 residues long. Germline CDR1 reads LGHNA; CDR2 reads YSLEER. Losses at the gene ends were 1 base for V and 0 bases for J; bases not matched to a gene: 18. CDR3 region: CASSQVLTPPGQRIAKNIQYF. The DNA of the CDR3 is TGCGCCAGCAGCCAAGTCCTCACCCCCCCGGGACAGAGAATAGCCAAAAACATTCAGTACTTC.

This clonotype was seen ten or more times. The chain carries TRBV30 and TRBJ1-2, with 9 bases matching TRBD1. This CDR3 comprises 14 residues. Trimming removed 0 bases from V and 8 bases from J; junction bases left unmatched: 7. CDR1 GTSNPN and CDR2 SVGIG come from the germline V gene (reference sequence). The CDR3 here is CAWSVGQGIGGYTF. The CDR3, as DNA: TGTGCCTGGAGTGTAGGACAGGGGATAGGAGGCTACACCTTC.

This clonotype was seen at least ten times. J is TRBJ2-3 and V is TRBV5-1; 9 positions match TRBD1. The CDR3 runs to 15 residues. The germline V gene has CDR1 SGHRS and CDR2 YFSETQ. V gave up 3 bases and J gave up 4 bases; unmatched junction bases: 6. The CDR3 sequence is CASSSTGGSPDTQYF. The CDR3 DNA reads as TGCGCCAGCAGCTCGACAGGGGGAAGCCCAGATACGCAGTATTTT.

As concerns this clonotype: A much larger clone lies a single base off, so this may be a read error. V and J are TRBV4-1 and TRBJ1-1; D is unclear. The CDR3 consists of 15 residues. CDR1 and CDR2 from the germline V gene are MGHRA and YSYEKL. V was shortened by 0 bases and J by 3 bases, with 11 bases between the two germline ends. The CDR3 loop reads CASSQDHARYTEAFF. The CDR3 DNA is TGCGCCAGCAGCCAAGATCACGCCCGGTACACTGAAGCTTTCTTT.

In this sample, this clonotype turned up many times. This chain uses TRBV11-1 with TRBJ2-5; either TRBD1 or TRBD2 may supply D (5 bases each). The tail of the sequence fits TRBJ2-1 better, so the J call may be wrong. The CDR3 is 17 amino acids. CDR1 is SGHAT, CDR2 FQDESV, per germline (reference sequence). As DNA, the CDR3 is TGTGCCAGCAGCCTTATGGGGGTGGGAGTCCTCCTGAAGGAGCAGTTCTTC. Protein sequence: CASSLMGVGVLLKEQFF.

The CDR3 loop is CASGHEKLFF. In DNA, the CDR3 is TGTGCCAGCGGCCATGAAAAACTGTTTTTT. V and J are TRBV5-8 and TRBJ1-4; D is unresolved. Trimming pared 7 bases from V and 6 bases from J, leaving 4 bases between. Germline-derived CDR1 and CDR2 are SGHTS and YDEGEE. This CDR3 contains 10 residues.

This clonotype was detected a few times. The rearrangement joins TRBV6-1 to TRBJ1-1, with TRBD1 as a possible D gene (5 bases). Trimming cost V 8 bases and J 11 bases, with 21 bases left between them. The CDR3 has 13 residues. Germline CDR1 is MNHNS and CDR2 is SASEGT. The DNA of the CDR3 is TGTGCCAGCGCTCAAACTCTCCAGGGTACGGCTTTCTTT. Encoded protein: CASAQTLQGTAFF.

CDR3 in amino acids: CASSDGTGLREKLFF. The CDR3, as DNA: TGTGCCAGCAGTGATGGGACCGGGCTCAGGGAAAAACTGTTTTTT. The V call is TRBV25-1, the J call TRBJ1-4; D is possibly TRBD1 (5 bases). CDR3 length: 15 residues. Trimming took 3 bases from V and 8 from J, leaving 16 bases between them. CDR1 and CDR2 (germline): MGHDK, SYGVNS.

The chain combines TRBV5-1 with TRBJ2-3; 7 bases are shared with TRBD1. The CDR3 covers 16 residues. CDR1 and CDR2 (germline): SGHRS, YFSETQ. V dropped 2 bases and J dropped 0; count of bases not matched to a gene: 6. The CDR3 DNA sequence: TGCGCCAGCAGCTTATTCCGGGACAGTAGCACAGATACGCAGTATTTT. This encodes CASSLFRDSSTDTQYF.

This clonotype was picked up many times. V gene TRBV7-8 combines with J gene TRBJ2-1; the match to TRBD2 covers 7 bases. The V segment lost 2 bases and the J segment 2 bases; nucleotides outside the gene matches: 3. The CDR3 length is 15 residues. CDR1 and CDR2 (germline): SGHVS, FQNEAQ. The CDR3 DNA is TGTGCCAGCAGCTTAAACGGGAGGACCTACAATGAGCAGTTCTTC. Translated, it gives CASSLNGRTYNEQFF.

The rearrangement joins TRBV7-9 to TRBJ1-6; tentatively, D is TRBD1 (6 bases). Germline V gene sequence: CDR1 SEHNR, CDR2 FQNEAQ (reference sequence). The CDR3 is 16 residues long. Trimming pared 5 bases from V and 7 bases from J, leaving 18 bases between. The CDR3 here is CASSKEVGTPNSPLHF. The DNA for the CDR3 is TGTGCCAGCAGCAAAGAGGTCGGGACACCCAATTCACCCCTCCACTTT.

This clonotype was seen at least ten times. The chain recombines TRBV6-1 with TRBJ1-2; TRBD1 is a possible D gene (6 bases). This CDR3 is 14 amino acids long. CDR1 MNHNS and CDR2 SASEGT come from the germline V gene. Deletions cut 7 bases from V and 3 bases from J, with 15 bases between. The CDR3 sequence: CASTPTGTHYGYTF. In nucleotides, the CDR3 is TGTGCCAGCACCCCAACAGGGACCCACTATGGCTACACCTTC.